Sequencing of this TCR beta chain was carried out in a study of blood T cell repertoires in COVID-19. Only in-frame clones appear in the TCRdb table, and some are missing; sequencing was by immunoSEQ multiplex PCR. The sample consists of some 270,000 clones, roughly 88% of them appearing once. Germline lookup yields CDR1 SGDLS and CDR2 YYNGEE. J lost 4 bases, V lost 4 bases, and 6 bases had no gene match. The CDR3 contains 14 residues. Sequencing was performed on PBMCs or T cells enriched from blood (not recorded which). The gene calls are TRBV9 and TRBJ2-7; 9 nucleotides match TRBD1. The source of this sequence is a woman in her 40s who had been exposed to COVID-19. CDR3 sequence: CASSTGQGSYEQYF. In DNA, the CDR3 is TGTGCCAGCAGCACGGGACAGGGTAGTTACGAGCAGTACTTC.